A single sample is the source of the 3 T cell receptor beta chains below, sequenced in a study of regulatory T cells in long-lasting Graves disease. The time point: persistent/refractory GD, antithyroid drugs over 5 years with positive TRAb. Isolated PBMC RNA provided the starting material for the TCR library. Building the TCR beta libraries relied on iRepertoire HTBI primers, and CDR3 regions underwent Arm-PCR. TCRdb recomputed calls from the multiplex PCR reads with MiXCR, one row per CDR3 protein. The data show roughly 450,000 distinct CDR3 sequences, around a fifth seen once. Source: peripheral blood mononuclear cells (PBMCs), taken when the disease was refractory, from a patient treated with antithyroid drugs. The receptors stem from a female donor with Graves disease.

The V and J genes are TRBV19 and TRBJ1-3; 8 bases match TRBD1. Germline V gene sequence: CDR1 LNHDA, CDR2 SQIVND (reference sequence). After removal of 3 bases from V and 0 bases from J, the junction contained 7 bases not matched to a gene. This CDR3 region has 17 residues. The CDR3 DNA reads TGTGCCAGTAGTATGGGGACAGGCCCTGACTCTGGAAACACCATATATTTT. Protein sequence: CASSMGTGPDSGNTIYF.

The chain carries TRBV29-1 and TRBJ1-2; the D gene is possibly TRBD1 (5 bases). This CDR3 has 17 amino acids. V lost 7 bases, J lost 3 bases, and 27 bases lay in between. CDR1 and CDR2 (germline): SQVTM, ANQGSEA. The CDR3: CSDYTGPSTLVHYGYTF. In DNA form, the CDR3 reads TGCAGCGACTATACGGGACCGTCGACCCTCGTGCACTATGGCTACACCTTC.

This clonotype has a count of ten or more. This chain uses TRBV28 with TRBJ2-7; TRBD2 is a possible D gene (5 bases). There are 14 residues in the CDR3. Looked up from germline, CDR1 is MDHEN and CDR2 is SYDVKM. Trimming left V 5 bases short and J 3 bases short, with 14 bases between. The CDR3 loop is CASSHSLGDYEQYF. The CDR3 bases are TGTGCCAGCAGTCATAGCTTGGGAGACTACGAGCAGTACTTC.